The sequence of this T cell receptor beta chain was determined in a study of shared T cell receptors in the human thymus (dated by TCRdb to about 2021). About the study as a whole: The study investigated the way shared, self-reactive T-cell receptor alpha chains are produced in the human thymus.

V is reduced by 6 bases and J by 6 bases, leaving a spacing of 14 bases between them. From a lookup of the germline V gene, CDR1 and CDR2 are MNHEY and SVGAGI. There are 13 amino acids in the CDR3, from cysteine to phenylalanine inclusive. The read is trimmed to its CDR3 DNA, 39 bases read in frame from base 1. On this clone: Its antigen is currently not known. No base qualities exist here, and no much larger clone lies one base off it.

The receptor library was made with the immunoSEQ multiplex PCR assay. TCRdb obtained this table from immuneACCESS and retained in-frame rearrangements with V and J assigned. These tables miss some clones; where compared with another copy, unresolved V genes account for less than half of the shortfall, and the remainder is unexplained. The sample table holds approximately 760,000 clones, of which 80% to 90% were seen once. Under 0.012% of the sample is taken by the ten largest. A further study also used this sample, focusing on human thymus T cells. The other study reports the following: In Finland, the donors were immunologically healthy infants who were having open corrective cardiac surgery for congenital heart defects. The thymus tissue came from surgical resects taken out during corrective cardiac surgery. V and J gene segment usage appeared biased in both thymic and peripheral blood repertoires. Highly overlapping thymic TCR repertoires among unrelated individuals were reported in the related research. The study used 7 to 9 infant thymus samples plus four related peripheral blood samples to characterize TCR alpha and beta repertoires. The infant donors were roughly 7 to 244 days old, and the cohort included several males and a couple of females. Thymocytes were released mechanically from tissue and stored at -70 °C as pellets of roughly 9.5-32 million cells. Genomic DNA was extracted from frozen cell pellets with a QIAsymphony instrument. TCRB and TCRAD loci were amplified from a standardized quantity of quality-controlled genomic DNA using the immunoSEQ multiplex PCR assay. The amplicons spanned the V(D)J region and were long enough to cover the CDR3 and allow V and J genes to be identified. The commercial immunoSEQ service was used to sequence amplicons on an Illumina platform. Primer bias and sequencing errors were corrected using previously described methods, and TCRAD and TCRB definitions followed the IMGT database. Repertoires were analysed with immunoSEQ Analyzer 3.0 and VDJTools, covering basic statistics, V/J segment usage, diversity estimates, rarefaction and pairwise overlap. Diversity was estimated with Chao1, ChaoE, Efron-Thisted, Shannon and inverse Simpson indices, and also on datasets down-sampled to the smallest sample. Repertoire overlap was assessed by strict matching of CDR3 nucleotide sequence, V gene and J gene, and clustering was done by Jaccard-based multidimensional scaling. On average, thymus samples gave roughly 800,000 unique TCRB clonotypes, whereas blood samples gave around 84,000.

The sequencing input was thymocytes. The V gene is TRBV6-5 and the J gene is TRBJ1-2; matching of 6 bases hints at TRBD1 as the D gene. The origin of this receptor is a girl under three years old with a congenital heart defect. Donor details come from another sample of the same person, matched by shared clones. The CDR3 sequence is CASRPGHLDGYTF. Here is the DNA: TGTGCCAGCAGGCCGGGACACCTCGATGGCTACACCTTC.